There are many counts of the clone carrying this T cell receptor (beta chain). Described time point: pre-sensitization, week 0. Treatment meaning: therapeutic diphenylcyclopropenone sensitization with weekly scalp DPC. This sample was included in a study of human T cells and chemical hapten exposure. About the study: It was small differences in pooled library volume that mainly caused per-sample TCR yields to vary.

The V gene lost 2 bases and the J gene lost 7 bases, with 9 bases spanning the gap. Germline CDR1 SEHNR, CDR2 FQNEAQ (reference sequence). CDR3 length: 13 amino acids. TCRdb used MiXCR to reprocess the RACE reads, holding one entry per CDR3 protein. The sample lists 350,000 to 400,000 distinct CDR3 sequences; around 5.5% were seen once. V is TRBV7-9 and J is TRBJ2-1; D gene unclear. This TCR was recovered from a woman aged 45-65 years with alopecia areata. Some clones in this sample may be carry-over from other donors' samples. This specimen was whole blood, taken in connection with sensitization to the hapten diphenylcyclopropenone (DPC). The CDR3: CASSLLRQNEQFF. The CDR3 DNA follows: TGTGCCAGCAGCTTACTCAGGCAAAATGAGCAGTTCTTC.